Each of the 15 T cell receptor beta chains below was sequenced from the same sample in a study of blood T cell repertoires in COVID-19. The assay was immunoSEQ multiplex PCR, and TCRdb's table has in-frame clones only and misses some. The sample carries fewer than 450,000 clones, less than 90% recorded once. What was sequenced was PBMCs or T cells enriched from blood (not recorded which). These receptors originate from a woman aged 25 to 39 who had recovered from COVID-19.

This clone is a singleton in its sample. The chain combines TRBV27 with TRBJ2-6; no clear D. This CDR3 has 15 amino acids. V was clipped by 8 bases and J by 4 bases, with 15 bases between them. Looked up from germline, CDR1 is MNHEY and CDR2 is SMNVEV (reference sequence). CDR3 sequence reads: CASGSIEAGANVLTF. The CDR3 region has the DNA TGTGCCAGCGGGTCTATCGAGGCCGGGGCCAACGTCCTGACTTTC.

The chain has TRBV7-9 and TRBJ1-2; TRBD1 aligns across 7 bases. The CDR3 has 14 amino acids. Germline trimming cut 5 bases from V and 3 bases from J; bases unmatched to any gene: 6. Germline CDR1 SEHNR, CDR2 FQNEAQ (reference sequence). The CDR3 region is CASSAMGQYYGYTF. DNA of the CDR3: TGTGCCAGCAGCGCCATGGGACAGTACTATGGCTACACCTTC.

J is TRBJ1-3 and V is TRBV2; TRBD1 matches 10 bases. V lost 6 bases and J lost 0; bases outside the gene matches: 8. CDR3 length: 17 residues. Looked up from germline, CDR1 is SNHLY and CDR2 is FYNNEI. Here the CDR3 reads CASRRSGQGSSGNTIYF. CDR3 coding DNA: TGTGCCAGCAGAAGATCGGGACAGGGGAGCTCTGGAAACACCATATATTTT.

J is TRBJ2-3 and V is TRBV24-1, with TRBD1 as a possible D gene (7 bases). With 8 bases removed from V and 2 bases from J, the gap between germline ends came to 22 bases. CDR1 is KGHDR and CDR2 is SFDVKD in the germline V gene. The CDR3 runs 17 residues. The CDR3 is CATTGGKGAPSTDTQYF. CDR3 DNA sequence: TGTGCCACCACTGGAGGGAAGGGGGCCCCCTCCACAGATACGCAGTATTTT.

The chain uses TRBV20-1 and TRBJ2-3; D uncertain. V gave up 3 bases and J gave up 5 bases, with 21 bases separating them. Germline V CDR1 and CDR2: DFQATT, SNEGSKA (reference sequence). This CDR3 is 16 amino acids long. CDR3 protein: CSASWAADALIDTQYF. CDR3 nucleotides: TGCAGTGCTAGTTGGGCAGCAGATGCTCTTATAGATACGCAGTATTTT.

The rearrangement uses TRBV23-1 and TRBJ2-5; 9 bases agree with TRBD1. TRBV23-1 is identified as an open reading frame with a role that is uncertain. J lost 10 bases, V lost 1 base, and 7 bases had no gene match. CDR3 length: 14 residues. The CDR3 DNA reads TGCGCCAGCAGTCAATACAGGGGGCGCCGAGGCCAGTACTTC. Amino acids: CASSQYRGRRGQYF.

The gene calls are TRBV19 and TRBJ1-2; TRBD1 aligns across 9 bases. V dropped 5 bases and J dropped 8; count of bases not matched to a gene: 12. CDR1 and CDR2 from the germline V gene are LNHDA and SQIVND (reference sequence). The CDR3 consists of 15 residues. CDR3 amino acids: CASSAGTGSLDGYTF. In DNA, the CDR3 is TGTGCCAGTAGTGCCGGGACAGGGTCCCTTGACGGCTACACCTTC. Drawing the rest from reference TRBV19 and TRBJ1-2, the complete variable domain is DGGITQSPKYLFRKEGQNVTLSCEQNLNHDAMYWYRQDPGQGLRLIYYSQIVNDFQKGDIAEGYSVSREKKESFPLTVTSAQKNPTAFYLCASSAGTGSLDGYTFGSGTRLTVV.

The rearrangement joins TRBV30 to TRBJ1-6; 7 bases match TRBD1. V lost 1 base and J lost 5; bases outside the gene matches: 5. This CDR3 has 15 amino acids. Germline V CDR1 and CDR2: GTSNPN, SVGIG (reference sequence). The CDR3 DNA follows: TGTGCCTGGAGTGATCCGACAGGGCATAATTCACCCCTCCACTTT. The encoded protein is CAWSDPTGHNSPLHF.

The V call is TRBV7-9, the J call TRBJ1-1, with no clear D. Germline V gene lookup returns CDR1 SEHNR and CDR2 FQNEAQ (reference sequence). V gave up 1 base and J gave up 7 bases, with 13 bases separating them. The CDR3 totals 14 residues. The CDR3 nucleotides read TGTGCCAGCAGCTTAGAGCCGGGTTCCATTGAAGCTTTCTTT. Amino acids: CASSLEPGSIEAFF. The variable domain in full, completed from reference TRBV7-9 and TRBJ1-1, reads DTGVSQNPRHKITKRGQNVTFRCDPISEHNRLYWYRQTLGQGPEFLTYFQNEAQLEKSRLLSDRFSAERPKGSFSTLEIQRTEQGDSAMYLCASSLEPGSIEAFFGQGTRLTVV.

The V gene is TRBV7-6, the J gene TRBJ1-1; the match to TRBD1 covers 9 bases. From germline, CDR1 is SGHVS and CDR2 FNYEAQ. The J segment lost 5 bases and the V segment lost 5 bases, leaving 9 bases of the junction unmatched. The length of the CDR3 is 15 residues. CDR3 nucleotide sequence: TGTGCCAGCAGCGACCCGGACAGGGGAAGAACTGAAGCTTTCTTT. Translated, it gives CASSDPDRGRTEAFF.

The chain uses TRBV6-1 and TRBJ2-5; 9 nucleotides agree with TRBD2. Per the germline V gene, CDR1 is MNHNS and CDR2 is SASEGT. With V trimmed by 1 base and J by 1 base, 7 bases remained unmatched. The CDR3 loop spans 17 amino acids. Here the CDR3 reads CASSEEALAGVQETQYF. Written as DNA, the CDR3 is TGTGCCAGCAGTGAAGAGGCGTTAGCGGGGGTCCAAGAGACCCAGTACTTC.

The rearrangement uses TRBV18 and TRBJ1-1, with 7 bases lining up with TRBD1. Germline V gene sequence: CDR1 KGHSH, CDR2 LQKENI. The junction had 5 bases not matched to a gene; V was cut back by 3 bases and J by 1 base. The CDR3 is 15 residues long. The CDR3 region is CASSPLGQTNTEAFF. The CDR3 DNA is TGTGCCAGCTCACCGCTGGGACAGACGAACACTGAAGCTTTCTTT. The whole variable domain, filled in from reference TRBV18 and TRBJ1-1, reads NAGVMQNPRHLVRRRGQEARLRCSPMKGHSHVYWYRQLPEEGLKFMVYLQKENIIDESGMPKERFSAEFPKEGPSILRIQQVVRGDSAAYFCASSPLGQTNTEAFFGQGTRLTVV.

Regarding this clone: Other DNA sequences in the sample encode the same CDR3. J is TRBJ1-5 and V is TRBV6-5; D is unresolved. V gave up 0 bases and J gave up 5 bases, with 8 bases separating them. There are 14 residues in the CDR3. Per germline, CDR1 MNHEY and CDR2 SVGAGI. The CDR3 sequence: CASSYSRGHQPQHF. The CDR3 DNA is TGTGCCAGCAGTTACTCTCGGGGTCATCAGCCCCAGCATTTT.

The rearrangement links TRBV5-1 to TRBJ1-1, with TRBD1 matching over 10 bases. The CDR3 runs 15 residues. V shed 3 bases, J shed 4 bases, and the junction held 6 bases outside the gene matches. Germline V lookup: CDR1 SGHRS, CDR2 YFSETQ. The CDR3 loop reads CASSSGTGVTTEAFF. In nucleotides, the CDR3 is TGCGCCAGCAGCTCCGGGACAGGGGTAACCACTGAAGCTTTCTTT.

The V gene is TRBV2, the J gene TRBJ1-5; 9 positions agree with TRBD1. The CDR3 runs 15 residues. J was trimmed by 4 bases and V by 7 bases; bases with no gene match: 8. CDR1 is SNHLY, CDR2 FYNNEI, per germline. CDR3 sequence reads: CASTLQGAGNQPQHF. The DNA for the CDR3 is TGTGCCAGCACCCTACAGGGGGCGGGAAATCAGCCCCAGCATTTT.